Listed here are 26 T cell receptor beta chains from one sample, sequenced in a study of blood T cells in healthy people across ages. The authors ran a second PCR of about 7 to 11 cycles using a sample-barcoded 5' primer and a J-beta primer mix. Each CDR3 protein is one row after TCRdb ran MiXCR on the 5' RACE reads. The profile shows about 1.6 million distinct CDR3 sequences, roughly 30% of them singletons. Sequencing was performed on blood. The receptors shown here come from a young woman in good health.

This clonotype occurred a few times. The chain employs TRBV12-3 or TRBV12-4 and TRBJ2-5; D remains ambiguous. V was clipped by 2 bases and J by 5 bases, with 15 bases between them. This CDR3 has 15 amino acids. CDR3 sequence (DNA): TGTGCCAGCAGTTTATTCGGCCGGGTTCGGGAGACCCAGTACTTC. Protein product: CASSLFGRVRETQYF.

This chain uses TRBV12-3 or TRBV12-4 with TRBJ2-3; perhaps TRBD2 as D (7 bases). V was cut by 2 bases and J by 4 bases, with 19 bases left in between. There are 17 residues in the CDR3. The CDR3: CASSLRKGRGRADTQYF. The CDR3 nucleotides read TGTGCCAGCAGTTTACGTAAGGGGAGGGGGAGGGCAGATACGCAGTATTTT.

The V call is TRBV3-1, the J call TRBJ1-1; D is perhaps TRBD1 (5 bases). With 0 bases removed from V and 10 bases from J, the gap between germline ends came to 9 bases. This CDR3 is 12 amino acids long. Germline V CDR1 and CDR2: LGHDT, YNNKEL (reference sequence). In DNA, the CDR3 is TGTGCCAGCAGCCAAGATACAAGGGGAGCTTTCTTT. This codes for CASSQDTRGAFF.

The chain joins TRBV3-1 to TRBJ2-7, with 9 bases fitting TRBD1. V trimming: 4 bases; J trimming: 6 bases; junction bases outside the gene matches: 7. The CDR3 loop spans 14 amino acids. Germline V gene lookup returns CDR1 LGHDT and CDR2 YNNKEL (reference sequence). The CDR3 nucleotides read TGTGCCAGCAGCCGAGGACAGGGGCTTGGCGAGCAGTACTTC. It codes for CASSRGQGLGEQYF.

The sample holds a few counts of this clonotype. The rearrangement uses TRBV28 and TRBJ2-1, with TRBD2 matching 14 bases. Germline CDR1 MDHEN, CDR2 SYDVKM. J was trimmed by 8 bases and V by 3 bases; bases with no gene match: 9. This CDR3 is built from 17 residues. This chain's CDR3 is CASSFPRLAGGPHEQFF. The CDR3 bases are TGTGCCAGCAGTTTCCCCAGACTAGCGGGAGGGCCACATGAGCAGTTCTTC.

This clonotype was observed a handful of times. J is TRBJ2-3 and V is TRBV3-1; D not certain. The germline V gene encodes CDR1 LGHDT and CDR2 YNNKEL (reference sequence). The CDR3 sequence is 12 residues long. Deletions cut 1 base from V and 14 bases from J, with 13 bases between. Written as DNA, the CDR3 is TGTGCCAGCAGCCAAGTAAAAATAGGGCCGTATTTT. It encodes CASSQVKIGPYF.

J is TRBJ2-5 and V is TRBV29-1; D gene uncertain. This CDR3 has 14 residues. V gave up 1 base and J gave up 2 bases, with 11 bases separating them. The germline V gene encodes CDR1 SQVTM and CDR2 ANQGSEA. The CDR3 nucleotides are TGCAGCGTTGAAGTTCGCGGACGGCAAGAGACCCAGTACTTC. Translation gives CSVEVRGRQETQYF.

Concerning this clonotype itself: A much more abundant neighbour one base away suggests this may be a read error. The chain uses TRBV12-3 or TRBV12-4 and TRBJ2-5; the match to TRBD1 covers 8 bases. The CDR3 runs to 14 residues. CDR3 amino acids: CAGSIRQGRETQYF. The DNA of the CDR3 is TGTGCCGGCAGTATCCGACAGGGGCGCGAGACCCAGTACTTC.

This clonotype was detected only a few times. The rearrangement joins TRBV11-2 to TRBJ2-3; maybe TRBD1 (5 bases). CDR1 and CDR2 (germline): SGHAT, FQNNGV. With 5 bases removed from V and 5 bases from J, the gap between germline ends came to 14 bases. This CDR3 is built from 14 residues. CDR3 DNA sequence: TGTGCCAGCAGCACCCAGGACACCCGAGATACGCAGTATTTT. Translated, it gives CASSTQDTRDTQYF.

This clonotype was detected only a few times. The chain carries TRBV6-1 and TRBJ2-1, with D unclear. The germline V and J ends were trimmed by 6 bases and 6 bases, with 21 bases remaining between them. Germline V gene lookup returns CDR1 MNHNS and CDR2 SASEGT. This CDR3 has 16 residues. The CDR3, as DNA: TGTGCCAGCAGCCCAGCCTGGCGTCAGGTGGTCAATGAGCAGTTCTTC. This codes for CASSPAWRQVVNEQFF.

The genes are TRBV2 and TRBJ2-2, with D maybe TRBD1 (6 bases). Germline CDR1 and CDR2: SNHLY and FYNNEI. The length of the CDR3 is 14 residues. Trimming took off 7 bases at V and 7 bases at J, with 16 bases between the two ends. The CDR3 nucleotides are TGTGCCAGCAACGTGAGGGGGTCGGGCGGGGAGCTGTTTTTT. Residues: CASNVRGSGGELFF.

The V call is TRBV5-6, the J call TRBJ2-3; 9 bases match TRBD2. Losses at the gene ends were 4 bases for V and 2 bases for J; bases not matched to a gene: 5. The CDR3 length is 15 residues. Germline CDR1 and CDR2: SGHDT and YYEEEE. This CDR3 is CASSASGGPTDTQYF. The CDR3 nucleotides read TGTGCCAGCAGCGCAAGCGGGGGGCCCACAGATACGCAGTATTTT.

On this clonotype itself: Being one base from a much bigger clone, this may be a read error. The gene calls are TRBV29-1 and TRBJ2-7, with D possibly matching TRBD2 (6 bases). With the DNA end fitting TRBJ2-5 better, the J assignment may be wrong. CDR3 length: 13 residues. Germline CDR1 is SQVTM and CDR2 is ANQGSEA. The CDR3 region has the DNA TGCATCGTTGCTCCCGGGAGTCGGGAGACCCAGTACTTC. Amino acid sequence: CIVAPGSRETQYF.

Comments on this clonotype: This may come from a read error, since a much larger clone is one base off. The CDR3 spells CSARVEAGNEQFF. The CDR3 DNA follows: TGCAGTGCTAGAGTGGAGGCTGGCAATGAGCAGTTCTTC. V and J are TRBV20-1 and TRBJ2-1, with TRBD2 as a possible D gene (5 bases). Per germline, CDR1 DFQATT and CDR2 SNEGSKA (reference sequence). V was pared by 1 base and J by 6 bases, with 10 bases between. This CDR3 contains 13 residues.

The sample holds a few counts of this clonotype. The chain recombines TRBV27 with TRBJ2-3; TRBD2 agrees at 8 bases. V was clipped by 5 bases and J by 4 bases; unmatched bases: 11. The CDR3 length is 16 residues. Germline CDR1 MNHEY, CDR2 SMNVEV (reference sequence). CDR3 in amino acids: CASSPAAGVIADTQYF. The CDR3 DNA sequence: TGTGCCAGCAGTCCTGCAGCGGGAGTTATTGCAGATACGCAGTATTTT.

This clonotype was recorded a few times. The chain recombines TRBV28 with TRBJ2-7, with D perhaps TRBD2 (5 bases). This CDR3 has 16 residues. The V and J ends lost 6 bases and 7 bases respectively, with 25 bases between them. CDR1 and CDR2 from the germline V gene are MDHEN and SYDVKM. Here the CDR3 DNA reads TGTGCCAGCAGACCACCGGACTCCCAGACTATGGGGGAGCAGTACTTC. Residues: CASRPPDSQTMGEQYF. Variable domain in full (rest from reference TRBV28 and TRBJ2-7): DVKVTQSSRYLVKRTGEKVFLECVQDMDHENMFWYRQDPGLGLRLIYFSYDVKMKEKGDIPEGYSVSREKKERFSLILESASTNQTSMYLCASRPPDSQTMGEQYFGPGTRLTVT.

This clonotype was observed a handful of times. V gene TRBV29-1 combines with J gene TRBJ1-4, with 7 bases fitting TRBD1. V was pared by 3 bases and J by 8 bases, with 6 bases of the junction left unmatched. This CDR3 contains 13 residues. Germline assignment: CDR1 SQVTM and CDR2 ANQGSEA. CDR3 DNA: TGCAGCGTTGAGGAGGGGGCTGGCGAAAAACTGTTTTTT. Protein sequence: CSVEEGAGEKLFF. The entire variable domain, with the rest obtained from reference TRBV29-1 and TRBJ1-4, is as follows: SAVISQKPSRDICQRGTSLTIQCQVDSQVTMMFWYRQQPGQSLTLIATANQGSEATYESGFVIDKFPISRPNLTFSTLTVSNMSPEDSSIYLCSVEEGAGEKLFFGSGTQLSVL.

The rearrangement uses TRBV29-1 and TRBJ1-2; TRBD1 matches 11 bases. Germline assignment: CDR1 SQVTM and CDR2 ANQGSEA. With V trimmed by 5 bases and J by 8 bases, 4 bases remained unmatched. The CDR3 spans 12 residues. In DNA, the CDR3 is TGCAGCGTTAAGGACAGGGGGCAGGGCTACACCTTC. Translation gives CSVKDRGQGYTF.

Note on this clonotype: The germline gene is not matched at one end of the junction; a read error may be the cause. The J gene is TRBJ2-1, the V gene TRBV5-1, with D perhaps being TRBD1 or TRBD2 (6 bases each). Germline CDR1 is SGHRS and CDR2 is YFSETQ. There are 15 residues in the CDR3. The CDR3 DNA reads TGCGCCGGCAGCCCGGCGGGACACGGTTACAATGAGCAGTTCTTC. This gives the protein CAGSPAGHGYNEQFF.

This chain connects TRBV3-1 to TRBJ1-6; D gene ambiguous. The CDR3 is 16 residues long. The ends were cut back, 8 bases at V and 0 bases at J, with 14 bases in the middle. The germline V gene encodes CDR1 LGHDT and CDR2 YNNKEL (reference sequence). The CDR3 here is CASGEHAFSYNSPLHF. CDR3 DNA: TGTGCCAGCGGTGAGCACGCCTTCTCCTATAATTCACCCCTCCACTTT.

V is TRBV2 and J is TRBJ1-2; a possible D gene is TRBD1 (5 bases). Trimming left V 8 bases short and J 3 bases short, with 10 bases between. CDR3 length equals 12 residues. Germline V gene data show CDR1 as SNHLY and CDR2 as FYNNEI. The DNA for the CDR3 is TGTGCCAGCCGGGAACAGGACTATGGCTACACCTTC. It specifies CASREQDYGYTF.

This clonotype was seen at least ten times. CDR3 sequence (DNA): TGCGCCAGCAGCCCACAAGAGAGCTCTGGGGCCAACGTCCTGACTTTC. It encodes CASSPQESSGANVLTF. The V and J genes are TRBV4-1 and TRBJ2-6; D gene ambiguous. V was trimmed by 4 bases and J by 0 bases, leaving 10 bases between them. This CDR3 has 16 amino acids. Germline V gene data show CDR1 as MGHRA and CDR2 as YSYEKL.

The J gene is TRBJ2-3, the V gene TRBV5-1, with D perhaps TRBD1 (6 bases). Germline assignment: CDR1 SGHRS and CDR2 YFSETQ. V lost 2 bases and J lost 0, with 13 bases in between. There are 16 residues in the CDR3. The CDR3 DNA reads TGCGCCAGCAGCTTAATAGGACAGACTAGCACAGATACGCAGTATTTT. As protein: CASSLIGQTSTDTQYF.

The chain couples TRBV7-8 to TRBJ1-1; 7 bases align to TRBD1. This CDR3 is built from 13 residues. V trimming: 8 bases; J trimming: 4 bases; junction bases outside the gene matches: 7. CDR1 SGHVS and CDR2 FQNEAQ come from the germline V gene. The DNA of the CDR3 is TGTGCCAGCCTAAGAGGGGGCCGCACTGAAGCTTTCTTT. Its protein is CASLRGGRTEAFF.

This clonotype was counted many times. This chain connects TRBV10-3 to TRBJ2-7; no reliable D call. V was clipped by 3 bases and J by 6 bases, with 12 bases between them. The CDR3 extends over 13 amino acids. Germline V lookup: CDR1 ENHRY, CDR2 SYGVKD. The CDR3 bases are TGTGCCATCAGTGATGGTGAGGTGGTCGAGCAGTACTTC. Encoded protein: CAISDGEVVEQYF.

This chain uses TRBV7-6 with TRBJ2-1; 9 bases align to TRBD2. CDR3 size: 14 residues. V shed 1 base and J 12 bases; nucleotides not matched to a gene: 7. The germline V gene has CDR1 SGHVS and CDR2 FNYEAQ. The CDR3 reads CASSLGLAGTGQFF. In nucleotides, the CDR3 is TGTGCCAGCAGCTTAGGCCTAGCGGGGACTGGGCAGTTCTTC.